These 11 T cell receptor beta chains originate from one sample sequenced in a study of T-cell memory formation after mild COVID-19 (dated by TCRdb to about 2021). Receptors were amplified or captured by 5' RACE. Sequenced using an Illumina NovaSeq 6000. TCRdb reran the public reads through fastp at Q25 and MiXCR, keeping productive beta chains. Rows are combined by CDR3 protein, so each entry shows the most common genes and DNA. This sample gives 160,000 or so distinct CDR3 sequences in total; roughly 28% of them show up just once. The top ten constitute 12% of the sample. Sequencing used PBMCs or a T cell subset sorted from them (not recorded which). The receptors shown here come from an adult woman who had mild COVID-19 (a few samples of this study predate the infection). The sample titles of this study are shuffled in the database, so cell type and time point are left out; the donor was told from shared clones.

This clonotype was counted many times. The V call is TRBV7-2, the J call TRBJ2-1; D is undetermined. The CDR3 has 11 amino acids. Germline CDR1 SGHTA, CDR2 FQGNSA. The V gene lost 1 base and the J gene lost 6 bases, with 1 base spanning the gap. The CDR3 reads CASSLVNEQFF. CDR3 nucleotides: TGTGCCAGCAGCTTAGTCAATGAGCAGTTCTTC.

In this sample, this clonotype turned up a few times. The chain combines TRBV9 with TRBJ1-1; maybe TRBD1 (5 bases). Trimming left V 0 bases short and J 4 bases short, with 22 bases between. The CDR3 spans 18 residues. Germline-derived CDR1 and CDR2 are SGDLS and YYNGEE. The CDR3: CASSVAPASGVGGTEAFF. For the CDR3, the DNA is TGTGCCAGCAGCGTAGCTCCGGCGTCGGGGGTAGGAGGCACTGAAGCTTTCTTT.

V is TRBV6-4 and J is TRBJ2-6; D is undetermined. Between the trimmed V and J ends, which lost 1 base and 5 bases, there was a span of 21 bases. This CDR3 contains 19 residues. Germline CDR1 reads MRHNA; CDR2 reads SNTAGT. The CDR3 here is CASSDCAAGKRTRANVLTF. CDR3 sequence (DNA): TGTGCCAGCAGTGACTGCGCAGCAGGAAAAAGGACCCGGGCCAACGTCCTGACTTTC.

This clonotype occurred a few times. CDR3 sequence (DNA): TGTGCCAGCAGCCTTAATCGGGTGACTAATGAAAAACTGTTTTTT. Translating it yields CASSLNRVTNEKLFF. This chain links TRBV7-6 with TRBJ1-4; D unclear. The CDR3 covers 15 residues. Germline CDR1 SGHVS, CDR2 FNYEAQ. V shed 5 bases and J shed 2 bases, with 12 bases lying between them.

The genes are TRBV7-9 and TRBJ1-1, with TRBD1 identical over 8 bases. The CDR3 spans 19 residues. Germline values: CDR1 SEHNR, CDR2 FQNEAQ (reference sequence). Trimming cost V 7 bases and J 3 bases; bases outside gene matches: 22. CDR3 sequence (DNA): TGTGCCAGCATACGCATGCTCGACAGGGGATTTCAAATCGACACTGAAGCTTTCTTT. Protein sequence: CASIRMLDRGFQIDTEAFF.

The V and J genes are TRBV6-2 or TRBV6-3 and TRBJ2-1; 10 bases are shared with TRBD2. Germline V gene data show CDR1 as MNHEY and CDR2 as SVGEGT. This CDR3 region has 16 residues. With 4 bases clipped from V and 7 bases from J, the junction kept 10 bases outside the gene matches. Written as DNA, the CDR3 is TGTGCCAGCAGTTCTGAGCGGGGGGGCCCCAGGAATGAGCAGTTCTTC. Its translation: CASSSERGGPRNEQFF.

V and J are TRBV2 and TRBJ2-1; TRBD1 agrees at 7 bases. The V gene end was trimmed by 4 bases and the J gene end by 7 bases; junction bases not matched to a gene: 4. CDR1 is SNHLY, CDR2 FYNNEI, per germline. The CDR3 has 13 amino acids. The CDR3 DNA reads TGTGCCAGCAGTGGACAGGGTTCGAATGAGCAGTTCTTC. It yields the protein CASSGQGSNEQFF.

This clonotype turned up a few times. The J gene is TRBJ1-2, the V gene TRBV7-9; tentative D call: TRBD1 (6 bases). The CDR3 totals 15 residues. Germline values: CDR1 SEHNR, CDR2 FQNEAQ (reference sequence). The ends were cut back, 6 bases at V and 2 bases at J, with 16 bases in the middle. The chain's CDR3 is CASRLGAEANYGYTF. In nucleotides, the CDR3 is TGTGCCAGCAGATTGGGGGCAGAAGCAAACTATGGCTACACCTTC.

V and J are TRBV5-1 and TRBJ2-7, with 7 bases matching TRBD1. Germline CDR1 reads SGHRS; CDR2 reads YFSETQ. This CDR3 region has 14 residues. V shed 4 bases and J 0 bases; nucleotides not matched to a gene: 4. The CDR3 reads CASSRDRGSYEQYF. CDR3 sequence (DNA): TGCGCCAGCAGCCGGGACAGAGGCTCCTACGAGCAGTACTTC.

This clonotype has only a few counts. The rearrangement uses TRBV20-1 and TRBJ1-1, with 9 positions matching TRBD1. Trimming took 6 bases from V and 2 from J; bases not matched to a gene: 4. The CDR3 is 13 amino acids. Germline V CDR1 and CDR2: DFQATT, SNEGSKA (reference sequence). CDR3 coding DNA: TGCAGTGCGGGGACAGGGCTTAACACTGAAGCTTTCTTT. Amino acid sequence: CSAGTGLNTEAFF.

The chain joins TRBV19 to TRBJ2-7; no clear D gene. From germline, CDR1 is LNHDA and CDR2 SQIVND (reference sequence). The ends were cut back, 5 bases at V and 4 bases at J, with 15 bases in the middle. CDR3 length: 14 amino acids. The CDR3, as DNA: TGTGCCAGTAGTCTCGGACCGAGAACTTACGAGCAGTACTTC. Its protein is CASSLGPRTYEQYF.